The clone carrying this TCR beta chain has just one count. This record belongs to a study of early T cells in non-severe SARS-CoV-2 infection. For the study at large: Bulk RNA isolated from unsorted whole blood underwent sequencing; chains were not paired.

The library protocol tagged individual cDNA molecules with unique molecular identifiers. Each CDR3 protein gets one entry after TCRdb re-called the 5' RACE reads with MiXCR. Of under 45,000 distinct CDR3 sequences listed, 5.5% to 8% are singletons. The CDR3 sequence is 11 residues long. The V and J ends lost 4 bases and 3 bases respectively, with 7 bases between them. Germline values: CDR1 SQVTM, CDR2 ANQGSEA. This chain links TRBV29-1 with TRBJ2-7; weak D call: TRBD1 (5 bases). The source material was whole blood, sampled at baseline. The source of this sequence is an adult who was a healthcare worker with PCR-confirmed SARS-CoV-2 infection or an uninfected control (not recorded which). The CDR3 region has the DNA TGCAGCGTTGTGACAGTCTACGAGCAGTACTTC. Translation gives CSVVTVYEQYF.